This passage covers 11 T cell receptor beta chains from one sample sequenced in a study of shared clonotypes between healthy human individuals. Only in-frame clones appear in the TCRdb table, and some are missing; sequencing was by immunoSEQ multiplex PCR. This table has about 1.4 million clones, roughly 96% appearing once. The sample taken for sequencing was naive CD4+ T cells sorted from blood. Subset described: CD45RA+ positively selected. The receptor set was obtained from a man in his thirties or forties in good health.

This clone has only one observation. The chain is built from TRBV11-3 and TRBJ2-1; 14 bases agree with TRBD2. Germline V lookup: CDR1 SGHNT, CDR2 YENEEA. The CDR3 loop spans 17 amino acids. V gave up 5 bases and J gave up 5 bases; unmatched junction bases: 8. The CDR3 DNA follows: TGTGCCAGCAGCCCCGGGACTAGCGGGAGTTCGGACAATGAGCAGTTCTTC. It encodes CASSPGTSGSSDNEQFF.

The rearrangement links TRBV18 to TRBJ1-2; 7 positions agree with TRBD1. This CDR3 has 14 residues. With 1 base clipped from V and 4 bases from J, the junction kept 3 bases outside the gene matches. Germline CDR1 reads KGHSH; CDR2 reads LQKENI. As DNA, the CDR3 is TGTGCCAGCTCACCACTAGGGGGCGGCTATGGCTACACCTTC. Translated, it gives CASSPLGGGYGYTF.

The rearrangement uses TRBV27 and TRBJ1-5; D may be TRBD1 (5 bases). The CDR3 is made up of 15 amino acids. Trimming left V 4 bases short and J 5 bases short, with 15 bases between. Germline CDR1 and CDR2: MNHEY and SMNVEV (reference sequence). The CDR3 DNA sequence: TGTGCCAGCAGTTCGGGGTCGGGGGTACATCAGCCCCAGCATTTT. The encoded protein is CASSSGSGVHQPQHF.

The CDR3 protein is CASSDGGSVAGGPQNIQYF. The CDR3 DNA sequence: TGTGCCAGCAGTGACGGGGGGTCTGTGGCAGGCGGACCCCAAAACATTCAGTACTTC. This chain uses TRBV6-4 with TRBJ2-4; perhaps TRBD2 as D (6 bases). This CDR3 contains 19 residues. The germline V gene encodes CDR1 MRHNA and CDR2 SNTAGT. V was cut by 2 bases and J by 5 bases, with 25 bases left in between.

V usage is TRBV2 and J usage is TRBJ2-7; 9 positions match TRBD1. The V segment lost 5 bases and the J segment 6 bases; nucleotides outside the gene matches: 14. The CDR3 extends over 16 amino acids. The germline V gene has CDR1 SNHLY and CDR2 FYNNEI. CDR3 region: CASSLAGTGSESEQYF. For the CDR3, the DNA is TGTGCCAGCAGTCTAGCCGGGACAGGGAGCGAGAGCGAGCAGTACTTC.

V is TRBV5-1 and J is TRBJ2-5, with unresolved D. The CDR3 loop spans 14 amino acids. V was pared by 0 bases and J by 2 bases, with 8 bases between. The germline V gene encodes CDR1 SGHRS and CDR2 YFSETQ. The CDR3, as DNA: TGCGCCAGCAGCTTGGCTTCCAGTCAAGAGACCCAGTACTTC. It specifies CASSLASSQETQYF.

J is TRBJ2-7 and V is TRBV4-3, with 12 bases identical to TRBD2. Germline V gene data show CDR1 as LGHNA and CDR2 as YSLEER. V was pared by 0 bases and J by 5 bases, with 8 bases of the junction left unmatched. This CDR3 has 17 amino acids. The CDR3 loop is CASSQDLVTSGRNEQYF. CDR3 sequence (DNA): TGCGCCAGCAGCCAAGATTTAGTGACTAGCGGGAGAAACGAGCAGTACTTC.

The chain combines TRBV6-1 with TRBJ2-1; the match to TRBD2 covers 8 bases. The ends lost 3 bases at V and 10 bases at J; junction bases unmatched: 14. Germline lookup yields CDR1 MNHNS and CDR2 SASEGT. This CDR3 is built from 16 residues. CDR3 DNA sequence: TGTGCCAGCAGTGATTGGGGGACTAGTCTGTATTCCGAGCAGTTCTTC. As protein: CASSDWGTSLYSEQFF.

The CDR3 DNA sequence: TGTGCCAGCAGCGAAGAGGGGGATACGCAGTATTTT. Protein sequence: CASSEEGDTQYF. J is TRBJ2-3 and V is TRBV6-5; D tentatively reads TRBD1 or TRBD2 (5 bases each). The CDR3 consists of 12 residues. The ends were cut back, 6 bases at V and 6 bases at J, with 10 bases in the middle. The germline V gene encodes CDR1 MNHEY and CDR2 SVGAGI.

V and J are TRBV7-6 and TRBJ2-6; possible D gene TRBD1, 6 bases. Trimming removed 4 bases from V and 4 bases from J, with 14 bases in between. CDR1 is SGHVS and CDR2 is FNYEAQ in the germline V gene. The CDR3 extends over 16 amino acids. CDR3 loop: CASSSYRVSGANVLTF. CDR3 nucleotide sequence: TGTGCCAGCAGCTCATACAGGGTGTCCGGGGCCAACGTCCTGACTTTC.

The chain joins TRBV18 to TRBJ2-1; D is perhaps TRBD1 or TRBD2 (5 bases each). Trimming took 3 bases from V and 5 from J, leaving 14 bases between them. The length of the CDR3 is 15 residues. The germline gives CDR1 KGHSH, CDR2 LQKENI. The CDR3 is CASSPAGSVDNEQFF. The CDR3 DNA reads as TGTGCCAGCTCACCGGCAGGGAGCGTCGACAATGAGCAGTTCTTC.